The present T cell receptor beta chain was sequenced within a study of blood T cell repertoires in COVID-19 (dated by TCRdb to 2018 to 2020). The study in broad terms: The collaborator samples originated in the United States, Italy and Spain and spanned the acute and convalescent phases of COVID-19. The prospective study material was composed of cDNA or gDNA derived from T cells, B-cell-depleted T cells, or PBMCs. The dataset comprised deeply sampled blood TCRbeta repertoires from subjects exposed to, actively infected with, or recovered from COVID-19. A freely available public database, intended as a resource for researchers studying the immune response to SARS-CoV-2, is where the repertoires were released. The samples were drawn from two sources: the first 160 participants of the ongoing ImmuneRACE study, and 1,200 or so subjects contributed by 6 global collaborators. Nearly every sample came with metadata listing a de-identified subject ID, COVID-19 status, age in years and sex. Where HLA class I and class II types were available, the types were taken from metadata supplied by the sample provider, not from assay-based typing.

The CDR1 and CDR2 encoded by the germline V gene (reference sequence) are GTSNPN and SVGIG. Taken from cysteine to phenylalanine, the CDR3 has 14 residues. Here the CDR3 DNA is all that survives: 42 bases in frame from base 1. V and J are truncated by 0 bases and 3 bases respectively, leaving an intervening sequence of 10 bases. The collaborating institutions used their own protocols to collect whole blood in K2EDTA tubes. Collaborator samples were shipped for TCRbeta analysis as frozen whole blood, isolated PBMCs, or DNA extracted from either sample type. TCRbeta CDR3 regions were amplified from genomic DNA by means of the immunoSEQ Assay, a bias-controlled multiplex PCR. The paper's processing steps were these. The number of nucleated cells in each sample was estimated from the amplification of reference gene primers within the assay. To quantify the absolute abundance of each unique TCRbeta CDR3 rearrangement, sequence reads were collapsed and filtered. Productive Simpson clonality was computed per sample as the square root of Simpson's diversity index over productive rearrangements. The source is immuneACCESS, and TCRdb retained only in-frame sequences with V and J called. Part of the clones is not carried over; for the studies checked, unresolved V genes explain less than half of this, and the remainder is unexplained. The V and J calls and clone size were taken over from that table, and D and trimming were inferred from the DNA. Present in this sample are over 200,000 clones, about 91% of which were seen just once. The ten largest account for more than 1.4% of the sample.

Overall results and qualifications from the work: How much clinical and demographic metadata was included differed by source and by participant, and the metadata was provided uncurated.

This clone was counted ten times or more. The target of this receptor is not known. Within one base of it there is no much larger clone, and no base qualities were kept. This receptor was obtained from a young man with active or convalescent COVID-19. The sample comprised peripheral blood. This receptor chain uses TRBV30 and TRBJ2-3; no D gene call is confident. In nucleotide form, the sequence is TGTGCCTGGAGTGTAAACGTAGTAACAGATACGCAGTATTTT. The resulting protein is CAWSVNVVTDTQYF.